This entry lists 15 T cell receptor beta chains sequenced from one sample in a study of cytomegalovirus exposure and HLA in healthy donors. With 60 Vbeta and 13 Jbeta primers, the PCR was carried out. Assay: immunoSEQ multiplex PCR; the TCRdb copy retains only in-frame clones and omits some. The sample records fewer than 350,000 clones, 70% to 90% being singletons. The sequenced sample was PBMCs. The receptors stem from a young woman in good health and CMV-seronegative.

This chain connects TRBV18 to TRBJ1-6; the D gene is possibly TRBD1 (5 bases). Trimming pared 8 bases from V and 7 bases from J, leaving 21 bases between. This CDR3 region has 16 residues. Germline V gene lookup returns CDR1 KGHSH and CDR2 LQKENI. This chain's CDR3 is CASALRATDLNSPLHF. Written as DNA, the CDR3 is TGTGCCAGCGCCCTCAGGGCGACAGACTTAAATTCACCCCTCCACTTT.

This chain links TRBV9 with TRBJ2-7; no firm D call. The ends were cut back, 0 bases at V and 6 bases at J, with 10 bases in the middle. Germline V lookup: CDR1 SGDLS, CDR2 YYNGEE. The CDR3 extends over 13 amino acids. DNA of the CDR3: TGTGCCAGCAGCGTAGATGGCGGTGGCGAGCAGTACTTC. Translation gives CASSVDGGGEQYF. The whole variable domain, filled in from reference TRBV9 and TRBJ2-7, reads DSGVTQTPKHLITATGQRVTLRCSPRSGDLSVYWYQQSLDQGLQFLIQYYNGEERAKGNILERFSAQQFPDLHSELNLSSLELGDSALYFCASSVDGGGEQYFGPGTRLTVT.

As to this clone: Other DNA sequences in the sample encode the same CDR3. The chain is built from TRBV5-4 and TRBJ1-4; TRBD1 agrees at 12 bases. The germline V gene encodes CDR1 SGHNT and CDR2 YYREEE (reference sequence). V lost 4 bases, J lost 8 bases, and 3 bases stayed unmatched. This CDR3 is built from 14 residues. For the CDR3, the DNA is TGTGCCAGCAGCCGGGACAGGGGGCGGGAAAAACTGTTTTTT. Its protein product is CASSRDRGREKLFF. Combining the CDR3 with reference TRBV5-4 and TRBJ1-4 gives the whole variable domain ETGVTQSPTHLIKTRGQQVTLRCSSQSGHNTVSWYQQALGQGPQFIFQYYREEENGRGNFPPRFSGLQFPNYSSELNVNALELDDSALYLCASSRDRGREKLFFGSGTQLSVL.

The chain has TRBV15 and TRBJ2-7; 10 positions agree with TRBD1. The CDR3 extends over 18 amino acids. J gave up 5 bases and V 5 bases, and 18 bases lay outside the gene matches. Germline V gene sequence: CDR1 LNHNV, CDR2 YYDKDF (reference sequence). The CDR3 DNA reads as TGTGCCACCAGCCCCTCACTATTCAGGACAGGGGGAATCGACGAGCAGTACTTC. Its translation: CATSPSLFRTGGIDEQYF.

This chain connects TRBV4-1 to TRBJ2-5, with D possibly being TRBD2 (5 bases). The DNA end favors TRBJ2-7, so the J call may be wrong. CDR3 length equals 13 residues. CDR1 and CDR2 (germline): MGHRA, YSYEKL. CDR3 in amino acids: CASSLNRGNEQYF. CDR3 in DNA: TGCGCCAGCAGCTTGAACCGGGGAAACGAGCAGTACTTC.

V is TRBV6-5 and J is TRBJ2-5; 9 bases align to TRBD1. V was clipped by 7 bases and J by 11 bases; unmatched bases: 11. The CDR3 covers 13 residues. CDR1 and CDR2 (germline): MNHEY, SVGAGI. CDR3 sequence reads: CASTRTGDKEQYF. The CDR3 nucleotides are TGTGCCAGCACTCGGACAGGGGATAAGGAGCAGTACTTC.

In nucleotides, the CDR3 is TGTGCCAGTAGTCCAGGGACAGGGGGTGACTATGGCTACACCTTC. This encodes CASSPGTGGDYGYTF. The chain has TRBV19 and TRBJ1-2, with 11 bases that match TRBD1. The J segment lost 3 bases and the V segment lost 5 bases, leaving 5 bases of the junction unmatched. CDR1 is LNHDA, CDR2 SQIVND, per germline (reference sequence). The length of the CDR3 is 15 residues. The full variable domain, rest sourced from reference TRBV19 and TRBJ1-2, is DGGITQSPKYLFRKEGQNVTLSCEQNLNHDAMYWYRQDPGQGLRLIYYSQIVNDFQKGDIAEGYSVSREKKESFPLTVTSAQKNPTAFYLCASSPGTGGDYGYTFGSGTRLTVV.

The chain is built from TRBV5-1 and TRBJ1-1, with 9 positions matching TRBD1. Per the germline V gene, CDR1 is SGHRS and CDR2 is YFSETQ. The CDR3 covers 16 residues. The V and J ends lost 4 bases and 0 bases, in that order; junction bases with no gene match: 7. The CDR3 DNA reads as TGCGCCAGCAGCCCGGGACAGGGATCTTTGAACACTGAAGCTTTCTTT. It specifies CASSPGQGSLNTEAFF.

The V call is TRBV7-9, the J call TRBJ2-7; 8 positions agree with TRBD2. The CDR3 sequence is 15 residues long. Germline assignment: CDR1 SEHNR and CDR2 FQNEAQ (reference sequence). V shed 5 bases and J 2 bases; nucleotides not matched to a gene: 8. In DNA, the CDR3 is TGTGCCAGCAGCCCCCCGACTAGCGAAGCCTACGAGCAGTACTTC. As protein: CASSPPTSEAYEQYF.

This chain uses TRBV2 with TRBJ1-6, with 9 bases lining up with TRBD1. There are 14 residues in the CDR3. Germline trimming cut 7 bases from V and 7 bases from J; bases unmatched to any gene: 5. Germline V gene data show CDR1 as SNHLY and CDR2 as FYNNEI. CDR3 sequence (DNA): TGTGCCAGCAAGAGGACAGGGGACAATTCACCCCTCCACTTT. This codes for CASKRTGDNSPLHF.

For the CDR3, the DNA is TGTGCCAGCAGCTGGGGACAGGGCCCCACTGAAGCTTTCTTT. Translation gives CASSWGQGPTEAFF. The chain links TRBV5-6 to TRBJ1-1; 9 bases are a match to TRBD1. Germline loops: CDR1 SGHDT, CDR2 YYEEEE. Trimming at V came to 3 bases and at J to 4 bases, leaving 4 bases not matched to a gene. The CDR3 spans 14 residues. Full variable domain (outside the CDR3, taken from reference TRBV5-6 and TRBJ1-1): DAGVTQSPTHLIKTRGQQVTLRCSPKSGHDTVSWYQQALGQGPQFIFQYYEEEERQRGNFPDRFSGHQFPNYSSELNVNALLLGDSALYLCASSWGQGPTEAFFGQGTRLTVV.

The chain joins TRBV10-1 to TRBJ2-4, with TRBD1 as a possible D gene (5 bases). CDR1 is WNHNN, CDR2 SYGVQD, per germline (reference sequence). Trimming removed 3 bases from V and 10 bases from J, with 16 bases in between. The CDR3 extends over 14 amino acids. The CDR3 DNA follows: TGCGCCAGCAGTGAAGGAGCAGGACACGAGATTCAGTACTTC. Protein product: CASSEGAGHEIQYF.

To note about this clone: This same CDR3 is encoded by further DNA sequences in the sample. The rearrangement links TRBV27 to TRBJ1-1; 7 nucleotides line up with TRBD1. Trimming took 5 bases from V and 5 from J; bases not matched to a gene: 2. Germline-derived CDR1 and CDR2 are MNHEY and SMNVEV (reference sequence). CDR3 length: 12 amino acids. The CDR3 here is CASSPGGTEAFF. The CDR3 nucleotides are TGTGCCAGCAGTCCAGGGGGAACTGAAGCTTTCTTT.

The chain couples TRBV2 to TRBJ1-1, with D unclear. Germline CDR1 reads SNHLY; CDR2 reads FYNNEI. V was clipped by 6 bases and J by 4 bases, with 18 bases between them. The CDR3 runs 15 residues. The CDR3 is CASSSGPRGSTEAFF. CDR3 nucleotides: TGTGCCAGCAGCTCCGGGCCCCGGGGTAGCACTGAAGCTTTCTTT.

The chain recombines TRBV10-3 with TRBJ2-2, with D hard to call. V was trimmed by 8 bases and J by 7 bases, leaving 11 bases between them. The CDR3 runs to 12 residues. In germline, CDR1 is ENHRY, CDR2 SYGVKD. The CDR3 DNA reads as TGTGCCATCTCAGTATCAGGCGGGGAGCTGTTTTTT. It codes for CAISVSGGELFF.